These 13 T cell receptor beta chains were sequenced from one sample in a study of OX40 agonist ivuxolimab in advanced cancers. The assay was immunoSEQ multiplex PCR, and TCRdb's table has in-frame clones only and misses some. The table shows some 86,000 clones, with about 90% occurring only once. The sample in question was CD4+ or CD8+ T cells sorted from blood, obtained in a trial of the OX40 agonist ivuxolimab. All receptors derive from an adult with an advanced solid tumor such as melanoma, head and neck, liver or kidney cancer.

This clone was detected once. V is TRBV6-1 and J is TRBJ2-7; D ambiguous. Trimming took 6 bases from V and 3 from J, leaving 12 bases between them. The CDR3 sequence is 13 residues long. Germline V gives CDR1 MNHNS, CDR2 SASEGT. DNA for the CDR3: TGTGCCAGCAGGCCCCTAATCGGCTACGAGCAGTACTTC. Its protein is CASRPLIGYEQYF.

The CDR3 DNA sequence: TGTGCCAGCAGTTTGTCTCTTACCGGTGAGCAGTTCTTC. It is translated as CASSLSLTGEQFF. The V and J genes are TRBV28 and TRBJ2-1; D is ambiguous. This CDR3 has 13 amino acids. Trimming took off 3 bases at V and 9 bases at J, with 12 bases between the two ends. Germline lookup yields CDR1 MDHEN and CDR2 SYDVKM. Complete variable domain (other parts from reference TRBV28 and TRBJ2-1): DVKVTQSSRYLVKRTGEKVFLECVQDMDHENMFWYRQDPGLGLRLIYFSYDVKMKEKGDIPEGYSVSREKKERFSLILESASTNQTSMYLCASSLSLTGEQFFGPGTRLTVL.

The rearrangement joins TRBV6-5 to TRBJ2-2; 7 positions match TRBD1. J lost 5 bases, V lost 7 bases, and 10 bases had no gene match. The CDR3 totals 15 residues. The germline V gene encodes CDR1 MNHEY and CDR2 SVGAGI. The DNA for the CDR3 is TGTGCCAGCACTAATTGGGGACAGACAACCGGGGAGCTGTTTTTT. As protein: CASTNWGQTTGELFF.

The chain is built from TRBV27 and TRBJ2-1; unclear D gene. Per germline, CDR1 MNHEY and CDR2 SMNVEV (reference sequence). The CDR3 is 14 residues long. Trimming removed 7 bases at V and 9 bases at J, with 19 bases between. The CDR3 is CASNPAPFNAEQFF. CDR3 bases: TGTGCCAGCAACCCCGCGCCGTTCAACGCTGAGCAGTTCTTC.

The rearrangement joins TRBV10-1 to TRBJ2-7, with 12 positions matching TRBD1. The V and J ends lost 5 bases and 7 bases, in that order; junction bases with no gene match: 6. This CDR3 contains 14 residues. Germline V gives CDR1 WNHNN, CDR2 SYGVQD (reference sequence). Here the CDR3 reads CASSSGTGGREQYF. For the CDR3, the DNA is TGCGCCAGCAGTTCCGGGACAGGGGGCCGGGAGCAGTACTTC.

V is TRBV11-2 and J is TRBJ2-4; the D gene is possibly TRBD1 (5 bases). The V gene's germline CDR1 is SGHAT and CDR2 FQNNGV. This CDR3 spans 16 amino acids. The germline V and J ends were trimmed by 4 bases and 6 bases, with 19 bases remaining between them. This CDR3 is CASSSRTSPWGNIQYF. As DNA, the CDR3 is TGTGCCAGCAGCTCAAGGACATCTCCTTGGGGAAACATTCAGTACTTC.

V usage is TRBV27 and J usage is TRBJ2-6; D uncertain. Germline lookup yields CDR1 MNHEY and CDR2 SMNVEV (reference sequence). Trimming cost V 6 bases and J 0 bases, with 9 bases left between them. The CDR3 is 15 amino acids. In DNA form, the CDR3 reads TGTGCCAGCAGCCCCTTAGGCTCTGGGGCCAACGTCCTGACTTTC. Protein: CASSPLGSGANVLTF.

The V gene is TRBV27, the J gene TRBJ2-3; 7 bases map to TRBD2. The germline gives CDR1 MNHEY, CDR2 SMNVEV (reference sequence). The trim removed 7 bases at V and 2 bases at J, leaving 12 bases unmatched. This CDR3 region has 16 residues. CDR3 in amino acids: CASKAGVLGYTDTQYF. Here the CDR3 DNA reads TGTGCCAGCAAGGCGGGAGTGTTGGGATACACAGATACGCAGTATTTT.

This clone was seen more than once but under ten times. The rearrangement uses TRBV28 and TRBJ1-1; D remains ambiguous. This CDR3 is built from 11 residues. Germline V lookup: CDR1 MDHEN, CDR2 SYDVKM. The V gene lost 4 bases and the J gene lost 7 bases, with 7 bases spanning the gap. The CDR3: CASSSPVEAFF. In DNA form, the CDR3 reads TGTGCCAGCAGTTCCCCAGTTGAAGCTTTCTTT. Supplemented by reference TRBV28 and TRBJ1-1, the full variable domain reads DVKVTQSSRYLVKRTGEKVFLECVQDMDHENMFWYRQDPGLGLRLIYFSYDVKMKEKGDIPEGYSVSREKKERFSLILESASTNQTSMYLCASSSPVEAFFGQGTRLTVV.

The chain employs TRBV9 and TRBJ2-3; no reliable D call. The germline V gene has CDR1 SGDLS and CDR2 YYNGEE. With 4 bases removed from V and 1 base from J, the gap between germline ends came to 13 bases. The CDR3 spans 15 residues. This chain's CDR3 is CASSSWAEGTDTQYF. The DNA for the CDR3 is TGTGCCAGCAGCTCCTGGGCCGAGGGCACAGATACGCAGTATTTT.

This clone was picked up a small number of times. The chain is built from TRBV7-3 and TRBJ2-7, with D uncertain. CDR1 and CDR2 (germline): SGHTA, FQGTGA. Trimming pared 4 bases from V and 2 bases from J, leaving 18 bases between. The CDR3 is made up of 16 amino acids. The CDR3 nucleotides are TGTGCCAGCAGCTATCCTTGGCATTCACCTACCTACGAGCAGTACTTC. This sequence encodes CASSYPWHSPTYEQYF.

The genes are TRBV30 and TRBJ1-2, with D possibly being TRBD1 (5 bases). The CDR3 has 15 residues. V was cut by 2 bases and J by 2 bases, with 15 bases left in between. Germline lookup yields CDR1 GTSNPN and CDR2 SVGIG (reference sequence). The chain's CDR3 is CAWSLLRRGNYGYTF. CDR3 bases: TGTGCCTGGAGTCTCCTAAGGCGGGGGAACTATGGCTACACCTTC.

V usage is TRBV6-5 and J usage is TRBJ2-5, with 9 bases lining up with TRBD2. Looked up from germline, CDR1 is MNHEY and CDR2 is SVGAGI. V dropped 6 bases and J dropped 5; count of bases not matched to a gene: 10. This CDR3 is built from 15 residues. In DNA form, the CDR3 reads TGTGCCAGCAGCCGCGCTAGCGGGACGTGGGAGACCCAGTACTTC. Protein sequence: CASSRASGTWETQYF.